The rows below give T cell receptor beta chains drawn from one sample of a study of T cell responses to AZD1222 COVID-19 vaccine. The assay was immunoSEQ multiplex PCR, and TCRdb's table has in-frame clones only and misses some. This sample has some 130,000 clones, with approximately 91% found just once. Material: peripheral blood, obtained 28 days after the second AZD1222 dose. These receptors were collected from an adult who received the AZD1222 COVID-19 vaccine. CDR3s leave out the opening cysteine and the closing phenylalanine or tryptophan. A clone size is listed for some rows: how often the clone was seen (once, few, many), or a class if it is expanded.

TRBJ2-1,TRBV7-9,NA,ASSLMGQGLWNEQF
TRBJ2-1,TRBV3-1/TRBV3-2,NA,ASSVYNEQF
TRBJ2-7,TRBV19,NA,ASTDEAVAYEQY
TRBJ1-2,TRBV6-5,NA,ASSYSHTGPGGYT
TRBJ1-1,TRBV18,NA,ASSPRRGTAPESITEAF
TRBJ2-2,TRBV2,NA,ASSEGQGREGGELF
TRBJ1-2,TRBV19,NA,ASSIKGRDFGRT
TRBJ1-3,TRBV12-3/TRBV12-4,NA,ASSFSQGNTIY
TRBJ1-3,TRBV7-9,NA,ASSLDGGREFRNTIY
TRBJ1-1,TRBV3-1/TRBV3-2,NA,ASSQGTWGTEAF
TRBJ2-2,TRBV3-1/TRBV3-2,NA,ASRQGLAGAGELF
TRBJ1-3,TRBV18,NA,ASSPQGGNTIY
TRBJ1-4,TRBV27,once,ASSPRRGEKLF
TRBJ1-3,TRBV28,NA,ASTGAAVSGNTIY
TRBJ2-1,TRBV10-3,NA,AISESTSHEQF
TRBJ1-6,TRBV9,NA,ASSVDRGDYNSPLH
TRBJ2-7,TRBV7-9,NA,ASSLSGGYEQY
TRBJ2-1,TRBV24-1,NA,ATSDPGQAGGEQF
TRBJ1-3,TRBV27,NA,ASRRGYSSGNTIY
TRBJ1-1,TRBV6-5,NA,ASSPSGRLNTEAF
TRBJ1-1,TRBV4-1,NA,ASSQARDRRTF
TRBJ1-1,TRBV5-1,NA,ASSLEGTEAF
TRBJ2-1,TRBV27,NA,ASSSPLAGGPYNEQF
TRBJ2-7,TRBV5-5,NA,ASSSNYGSSYEQY
TRBJ2-1,TRBV13,once,ASSSLKGASGSYEQF
TRBJ1-2,TRBV3-1/TRBV3-2,NA,ASSQEGGYGYT
TRBJ1-2,TRBV18,NA,ASSENTGVYGYT
TRBJ1-2,TRBV18,NA,ASSTQGYYGYT
TRBJ2-2,TRBV5-1,NA,ASRTSRGTVTGELF
TRBJ2-1,TRBV7-3,NA,ASPYPRVREGPYNEQF
TRBJ1-3,TRBV10-3,once,AIRDQGAGNTIY
TRBJ1-4,TRBV7-8,NA,ASSLQGRSEKLF
TRBJ2-1,TRBV7-3,NA,ASSSDAGAYNEQF
TRBJ1-6,TRBV18,NA,ASSSVRGRDREGSPLH
TRBJ2-2,TRBV10-3,NA,AITAGTGELF
TRBJ2-5,TRBV10-3,NA,AISDPQETQY
TRBJ1-2,TRBV2,NA,ASSEANWDRGGYT
TRBJ2-2,TRBV10-3,NA,AISTGQEQTGELF
TRBJ1-3,TRBV5-1,NA,ASSENLGDTIY
TRBJ2-2,TRBV19,NA,ASSTRWGTNTGELF
TRBJ1-6,TRBV7-9,NA,ASSLDRGGMDSPLH
TRBJ1-1,TRBV6-5,once,ASFRALGTEAF
TRBJ2-3,TRBV5-1,once,ASSPGLAGQDTQY
TRBJ1-1,TRBV29-1,NA,SVEREEYTEAF
TRBJ2-3,TRBV2,NA,ASDLAGSTDTQY
TRBJ1-3,TRBV30,NA,AWSNPRQGATGNTIY
TRBJ2-7,TRBV5-4,NA,ASSRIQGDEQY
TRBJ2-2,TRBV6-5,NA,ASSYGVNTGELF
TRBJ1-5,TRBV3-1/TRBV3-2,NA,ASSQDKGGGAEQPQH
TRBJ1-2,TRBV5-5,NA,ASSLERDLPRNT
TRBJ1-5,TRBV2,once,ASSAQTENQPQH
TRBJ1-3,TRBV3-1/TRBV3-2,NA,ASSHQGSGNTIY
TRBJ2-5,TRBV5-1,NA,ASSLVGNQETQY
TRBJ1-6,TRBV9,NA,ASSPQVLNSPLH
TRBJ2-1,TRBV19,NA,ASTRDRGSYNEQF
TRBJ1-5,TRBV5-1,NA,ASSLGEQGQPQH
TRBJ2-7,TRBV5-1,NA,ASSSEPGLAGTEQY
TRBJ1-2,TRBV6-5,NA,ASSYDRGRNYGYT